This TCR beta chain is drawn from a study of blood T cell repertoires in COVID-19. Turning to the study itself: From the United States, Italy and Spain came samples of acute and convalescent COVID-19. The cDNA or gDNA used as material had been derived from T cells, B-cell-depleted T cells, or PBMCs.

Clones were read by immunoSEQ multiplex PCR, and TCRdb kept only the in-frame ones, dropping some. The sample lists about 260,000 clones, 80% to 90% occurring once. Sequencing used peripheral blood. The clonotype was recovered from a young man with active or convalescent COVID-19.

This chain's CDR3 is CASSQTLSNYGYTF. CDR3 in DNA: TGCGCCAGCAGCCAAACTTTGTCGAACTATGGCTACACCTTC. The rearrangement uses TRBV4-1 and TRBJ1-2, with D unclear. The length of the CDR3 is 14 residues. The ends were cut back, 2 bases at V and 2 bases at J, with 9 bases in the middle. Germline V CDR1 and CDR2: MGHRA, YSYEKL.